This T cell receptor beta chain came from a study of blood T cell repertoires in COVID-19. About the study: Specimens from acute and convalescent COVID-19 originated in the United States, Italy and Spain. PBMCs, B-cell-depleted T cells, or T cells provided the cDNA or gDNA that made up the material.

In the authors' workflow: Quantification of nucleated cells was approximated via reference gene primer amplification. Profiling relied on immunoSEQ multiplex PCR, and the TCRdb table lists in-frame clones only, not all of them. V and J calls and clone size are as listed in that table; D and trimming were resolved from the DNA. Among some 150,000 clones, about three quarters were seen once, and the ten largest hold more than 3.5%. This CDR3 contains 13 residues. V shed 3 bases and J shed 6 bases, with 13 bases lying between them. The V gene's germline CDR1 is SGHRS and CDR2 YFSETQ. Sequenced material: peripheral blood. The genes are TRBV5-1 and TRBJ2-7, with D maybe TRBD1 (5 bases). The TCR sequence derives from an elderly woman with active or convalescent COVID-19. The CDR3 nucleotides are TGCGCCAGCAGCTCACAACAGGCTTTCGAGCAGTACTTC. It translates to CASSSQQAFEQYF.